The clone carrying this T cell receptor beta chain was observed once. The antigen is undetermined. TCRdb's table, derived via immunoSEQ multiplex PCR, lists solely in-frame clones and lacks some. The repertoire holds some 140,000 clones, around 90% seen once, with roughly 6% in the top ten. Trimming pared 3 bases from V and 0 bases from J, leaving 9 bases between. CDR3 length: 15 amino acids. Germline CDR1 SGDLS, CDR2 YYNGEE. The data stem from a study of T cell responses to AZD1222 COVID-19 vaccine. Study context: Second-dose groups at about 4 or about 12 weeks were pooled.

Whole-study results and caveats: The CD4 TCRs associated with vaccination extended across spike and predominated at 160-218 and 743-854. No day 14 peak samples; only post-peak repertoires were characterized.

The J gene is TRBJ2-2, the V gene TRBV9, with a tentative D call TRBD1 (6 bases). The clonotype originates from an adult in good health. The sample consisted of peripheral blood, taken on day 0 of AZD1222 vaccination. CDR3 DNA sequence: TGTGCCAGCAGCGGACAGGTCTCGAACACCGGGGAGCTGTTTTTT. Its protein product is CASSGQVSNTGELFF.